Listed below are T cell receptor beta chains from one sample, sequenced in a study of blood T cell dynamics during melanoma immunotherapy. Repertoires were generated with immunoSEQ multiplex PCR, while TCRdb's copy carries only in-frame clones and drops some. The data contain over 6,500 clones, around three quarters of them singletons. Sequenced here: blood, sampled from a patient treated with checkpoint blockade. These receptors all stem from a human donor with melanoma. Each CDR3 is given with its conserved first and last residue. A D gene is named only where the DNA matches it firmly. Clone size, where shown, is once, few, many, or a class for clones that have expanded.

j_call | d_call | clone_size | v_call | cdr3_nt | cdr3_aa
TRBJ1-5 | TRBD1 | - | TRBV2 | TGCGCCAGCAGCCAAGGCAGGGGGCCTGGGCAGCCCCAGCATTTT | CASSQGRGPGQPQHF
TRBJ2-2 | TRBD2 | once | TRBV7-6 | TGTGCCAGCAGCGTAGCGGGAGGACCGAACACCGGGGAGCTGTTTTTT | CASSVAGGPNTGELFF
TRBJ2-1 | TRBD2 | - | TRBV9 | TGTGCCAGCAGCCCCATAGCGGGCGATGGGCACAGTTACTCCTACAATGAGCAGTTCTTC | CASSPIAGDGHSYSYNEQFF
TRBJ2-1 | TRBD2 | - | TRBV11-3 | TGTGCCAGCAGCGTGGGACTAGCGGAAGAGCAGTTCTTC | CASSVGLAEEQFF
TRBJ2-1 | - | few | TRBV30 | TGTGCCTGGACTAGCGACTCCTACAATGAGCAGTTCTTC | CAWTSDSYNEQFF
TRBJ1-6 | - | - | TRBV5-1 | TGCGCCAGCAGCCCCTGGGACCGCCTAGGGGAAAATTCACCCCTCCACTTT | CASSPWDRLGENSPLHF
TRBJ2-7 | - | - | TRBV4-1 | TGCGCCAGCAGCCCGCGCTGGGGAGGATCCTACGAGCAGTACTTC | CASSPRWGGSYEQYF
TRBJ1-2 | - | - | TRBV5-1 | TGCGCCAGCAGCCCTGGGGTGGAATTTACAGGGTCTGGCTACACCTTC | CASSPGVEFTGSGYTF
TRBJ2-5 | TRBD2 | - | TRBV5-1 | TGCGCCAGCAGCTTGGAAGCGGGAACGGAGACCCAGTACTTC | CASSLEAGTETQYF
TRBJ2-3 | TRBD2 | - | TRBV30 | TGTGCCTGGAGTCGCGGGAGTGGGGATACGCAGTATTTT | CAWSRGSGDTQYF
TRBJ1-1 | - | few | TRBV7-8 | TGTGCCAGCAGCTCCGCCCCATCAATTATAGAGGGAACTGAAGCTTTCTTT | CASSSAPSIIEGTEAFF
TRBJ1-1 | - | few | TRBV19 | TGTGCCAGTACCCCGGTACTCAGCGCTGAAGCTTTCTTT | CASTPVLSAEAFF
TRBJ2-3 | - | - | TRBV6-1 | TGTGCCAGCAGTGAATACACGGGGATAACAGATACGCAGTATTTT | CASSEYTGITDTQYF
TRBJ1-5 | - | - | TRBV5-5 | TGTGCCAGCAGCTTTCGGGGTCAGCCCCAGCATTTT | CASSFRGQPQHF
TRBJ2-7 | TRBD2 | - | TRBV30 | TGTGCCTGGAGTGGCCCCAGGGTAGCGGGAGGCAAGAGCTCCTACGAGCAGTACTTC | CAWSGPRVAGGKSSYEQYF
TRBJ1-4 | - | - | TRBV19 | TGTGCCAGTAGTATTTGGACGCCAACTAATGAAAAACTGTTTTTT | CASSIWTPTNEKLFF
TRBJ2-7 | TRBD1 | - | TRBV6-5 | TGTGCCAGCAGTTATTCGGCAGGGGGCGACTCCTACGAGCAGTACTTC | CASSYSAGGDSYEQYF
TRBJ2-1 | - | - | TRBV18 | TGTGCCAGCTCACCGCCCTCCTACAATGAGCAGTTCTTC | CASSPPSYNEQFF
TRBJ1-5 | - | - | TRBV6-1 | TGTGCCAGCAGCGGAGGGGGTTCCAATCAGCCCCAGCATTTT | CASSGGGSNQPQHF